This section outlines one TCR beta chain sequence together with its context. Its specificity is not known. Together with a sample-barcoded 5' primer, a J-beta primer mix was included in a second PCR lasting roughly 6 to 12 cycles. TCRdb ran MiXCR on the 5' RACE reads and lists one entry per CDR3 protein. This sample has roughly 1,500,000 distinct CDR3 sequences, with roughly 40% found just once. Aged about 6 to 100, donors were systemically healthy Caucasians from Russia. Researchers isolated at least 7 million PBMCs per sample. This record belongs to a study of blood T cells in healthy people across ages. The CDR3 sequence is 13 residues long. Trimming removed 6 bases from V and 4 bases from J, with 11 bases in between. Whole-study results and caveats: Naive CD4+ cells and diversity were both higher in long-lived donors than in aged donors.

Input material: blood. The V call is TRBV12-3 or TRBV12-4, the J call TRBJ2-3; no reliable D call. The clonotype originates from a woman in her late teens or twenties in good health. This CDR3 is CASRPGVADTQYF. The CDR3 DNA sequence: TGTGCCAGCAGGCCAGGCGTGGCAGATACGCAGTATTTT.